This T cell receptor beta chain was retrieved from a study of post-analysis software for immune sequencing data. V was shortened by 7 bases and J by 0 bases, with 16 bases between the two germline ends. Germline assignment: CDR1 SQVTM and CDR2 ANQGSEA. The CDR3 length is 14 residues. Study-wide findings and caveats: Compared with controls, patients showed significantly lower normalized Chao1 diversity. Those samples that were prepared in the same batch co-clustered strongly by F measure. Higher frequency in patients than in controls was seen for about five TRBV segments, with TRBV5-6, TRBV5-1 and TRBV20-1 among them.

Unique molecular identifiers had been added to the TCR beta cDNA libraries. TCRdb used MiXCR to reprocess the PCR reads, holding one entry per CDR3 protein. The repertoire holds about 800,000 distinct CDR3 sequences, with approximately 30% as singletons. This clonotype has only a few counts. Its target is not known. The sample consisted of blood. The J gene is TRBJ2-7, the V gene TRBV29-1; D is possibly TRBD2 (6 bases). The source of this sequence is a girl under 18 with multiple sclerosis. The CDR3 region has the DNA TGCAGCGCAATTCCGCTTAGCGGCTCCTACGAGCAGTACTTC. Translating it yields CSAIPLSGSYEQYF.